This T cell receptor (beta chain) derives from a study of blood T cell repertoires in COVID-19. Study context: The samples span acute and convalescent COVID-19 from the United States, Italy and Spain. PBMCs, B-cell-depleted T cells, or T cells were the source of the cDNA or gDNA that made up the material.

Per the original data handling: Quantification of nucleated cells was approximated via reference gene primer amplification. Measured with immunoSEQ multiplex PCR; TCRdb has only the in-frame clones, and not every one. V, J and clone size reflect that table, while D and trimming were determined from the DNA. The sample shows roughly 200,000 clones, roughly 80% of them seen only once. The junction had 7 bases not matched to a gene; V was cut back by 0 bases and J by 9 bases. This CDR3 is 15 amino acids long. The germline gives CDR1 LNHDA, CDR2 SQIVND (reference sequence). Sequenced sample: peripheral blood. This TCR was sampled from a man aged 50 or older who had recovered from COVID-19. V gene TRBV19 combines with J gene TRBJ2-1, with 8 bases lining up with TRBD2. CDR3: CASSIDLGRAFEQFF. The CDR3 nucleotides are TGTGCCAGTAGTATAGATCTCGGGAGGGCCTTTGAGCAGTTCTTC.